Here is one T cell receptor (beta chain) with its context. What it binds is not known. This entry comes from a study of T cells expressing NK-cell markers. The overall study: Investigators obtained TCR beta repertoires from sorted CD3+CD56+NKG2C+, CD3+CD56+NKG2C- and CD3+CD56-NKG2C+ T cells. HCMV serostatus: seven of eight sequenced donors positive, one negative. Findings and limits, study-wide: In a group of 5 to 7 donors, dominant NKG2C+ clonotypes represented about 1.0-8% of CD8+ T cells.

The CDR3 extends over 13 amino acids. CDR1 DFQATT and CDR2 SNEGSKA come from the germline V gene (reference sequence). 5'RACE template switching built TCR beta cDNA with unique molecular identifiers. TCRdb reprocessed the 5' RACE reads, keeping one entry per CDR3 protein, no DNA. The sample yields about 260,000 distinct CDR3 sequences, of which the top ten take up 4% to 4.5%. The chain is built from TRBV20-1 and TRBJ1-1; the TRBD1 assignment by TCRdb is unverifiable without DNA. This clonotype was sampled from a woman aged 18-70 years in good health. Sequencing used blood T cells: a sorted CD56 or NKG2C T cell subset, CD4+ or CD8+ T cells, or bulk PBMC T cells (not recorded which). CDR3 region: CSAKAGVTTEAFF.